This TCR beta chain is drawn from a study of cytomegalovirus exposure and HLA in healthy donors. With regard to this clone: Its antigen is as yet unknown.

Study-wide points: Accurate predictions that matched the HLA-A and HLA-B alleles of most subjects were reportedly made from TCR beta sequences. Researchers counted around 180 TCR beta chains as cytomegalovirus-associated. With later analysis, a missense DCLRE1C variant became linked to TCR beta V- and J-gene trimming. Analysis was performed later, and it showed HLA-associated TCR beta chains to be more clonally expanded than equally common others.

CDR3 size: 14 residues. Germline lookup yields CDR1 SNHLY and CDR2 FYNNEI. The V gene lost 7 bases and the J gene lost 6 bases, with 15 bases spanning the gap. Primers: 60 Vbeta forward and 13 Jbeta reverse. Produced via immunoSEQ multiplex PCR; TCRdb's table is partial and in-frame only. Of approximately 220,000 clones listed, about four fifths were seen once; the top ten hold approximately 6%. V gene TRBV2 combines with J gene TRBJ1-4; weak D call: TRBD1 (6 bases). The sequence came from a man aged 35 to 55 in good health and CMV-seropositive. Sequencing was done on a sample of PBMCs. The CDR3 spells CASKDRSGDEKLFF. The CDR3 DNA reads as TGTGCCAGCAAAGACAGGTCCGGAGATGAAAAACTGTTTTTT.